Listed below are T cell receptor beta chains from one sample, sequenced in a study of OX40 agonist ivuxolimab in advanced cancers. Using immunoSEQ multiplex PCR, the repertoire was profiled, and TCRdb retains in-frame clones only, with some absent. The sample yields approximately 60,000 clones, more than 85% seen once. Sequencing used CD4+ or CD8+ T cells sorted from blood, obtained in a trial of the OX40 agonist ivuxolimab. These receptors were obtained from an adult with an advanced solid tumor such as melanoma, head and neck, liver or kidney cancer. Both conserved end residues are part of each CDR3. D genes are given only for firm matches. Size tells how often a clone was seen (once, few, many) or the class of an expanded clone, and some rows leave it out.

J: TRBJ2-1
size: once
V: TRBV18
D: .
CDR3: CASSQGGGNEQFF
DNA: TGTGCCAGCTCACAAGGTGGGGGGAATGAGCAGTTCTTC

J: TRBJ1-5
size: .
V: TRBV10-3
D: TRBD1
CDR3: CAISETGDQPQHF
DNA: TGTGCCATCAGTGAGACAGGGGATCAGCCCCAGCATTTT

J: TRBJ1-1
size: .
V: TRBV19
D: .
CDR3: CASGGQFMNTEAFF
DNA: TGTGCCAGCGGAGGACAGTTTATGAACACTGAAGCTTTCTTT

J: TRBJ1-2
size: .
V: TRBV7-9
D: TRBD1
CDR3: CASSPRQGGYGYTF
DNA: TGTGCCAGCAGCCCTCGACAGGGCGGCTATGGCTACACCTTC

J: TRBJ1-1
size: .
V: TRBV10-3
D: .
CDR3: CAIRDPKGPQAFF
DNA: TGTGCCATCAGAGATCCCAAGGGACCTCAAGCTTTCTTT

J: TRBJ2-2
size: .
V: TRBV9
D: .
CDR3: CASSVGGEGWELFF
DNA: TGTGCCAGCAGCGTAGGGGGCGAAGGCTGGGAGCTGTTTTTT

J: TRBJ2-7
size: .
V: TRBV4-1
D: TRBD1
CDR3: CASSQRTGRYEQYF
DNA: TGCGCCAGCAGCCAACGGACAGGGAGATACGAGCAGTACTTC

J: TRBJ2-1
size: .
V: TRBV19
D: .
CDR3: CASTWGDYNEQFF
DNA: TGTGCCAGTACCTGGGGGGACTACAATGAGCAGTTCTTC

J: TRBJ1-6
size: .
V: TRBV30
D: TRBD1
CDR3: CAWSVPDRGNSPLHF
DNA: TGTGCCTGGAGTGTTCCCGACAGGGGAAATTCACCCCTCCACTTT

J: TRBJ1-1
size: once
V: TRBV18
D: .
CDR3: CASSPRPTEAFF
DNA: TGTGCCAGCTCACCACGACCCACTGAAGCTTTCTTT

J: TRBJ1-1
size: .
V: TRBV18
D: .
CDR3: CASSPPHGPSNTEAFF
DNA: TGTGCCAGCTCACCACCCCACGGCCCCTCGAACACTGAAGCTTTCTTT

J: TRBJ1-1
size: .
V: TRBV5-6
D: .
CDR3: CASSLVGRVTEAFF
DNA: TGTGCCAGCAGCTTGGTCGGCAGGGTGACTGAAGCTTTCTTT